This T cell receptor beta chain was documented in a study of beta chain features in type 1 diabetes. Study in general: There were some 100,000,000 sorted cells examined across all samples.

Study-wide results and limits: For type 1 diabetes patients, VDJ junctions showed fewer insertions and more deletions.

Germline CDR1 reads GTSNPN; CDR2 reads SVGIG (reference sequence). The CDR3 runs to 12 residues. A word on this clone: Its antigen is not known. At one of its ends the junction is not consistent with the germline gene, which may arise from a read error. Within the sample, other DNA sequences also encode this same CDR3.

Expressed TCRB transcripts were sequenced because the entire RNA isolate underwent reverse transcription. The average read count of naive, central memory and regulatory T cell samples was a few million. Only in-frame clones appear in the TCRdb table, and some are missing; sequencing was by immunoSEQ multiplex PCR. Here the sample spans roughly 350,000 clones, 8% to 13% being singletons. This clonotype was obtained from a woman aged 25 to 39 in good health. The chain employs TRBV30 and TRBJ2-1, with 11 bases identical to TRBD2. Sequencing input: naive CD4+ T cells from blood. As DNA, the CDR3 is TGTGCCCTAGCGGGAGGCAACAATGAGCAATTCTTC. It is translated as CALAGGNNEQFF.